The rows below give T cell receptor beta chains drawn from one sample of a study of glioma-infiltrating T cells after dendritic cell vaccination. The table came from immunoSEQ multiplex PCR; TCRdb's copy has only in-frame clones and leaves some out. Counted here are about 38,000 clones, around four fifths occurring once; the ten biggest clones make up approximately 7.8%. The sequencing used blood, collected before dendritic cell vaccination. Source of these receptors: a human donor with glioblastoma. Both conserved end residues are part of each CDR3. A D gene is named only where the DNA matches it firmly. Clone size, where shown, is once, few, many, or a class for clones that have expanded.

j_call v_call d_call clone_size cdr3_aa cdr3_nt
TRBJ2-7 TRBV10-3 NA NA CAITPSGDHEQYF TGTGCCATCACCCCTTCGGGGGACCACGAGCAGTACTTC
TRBJ1-5 TRBV27 NA NA CASSLSRGDQPQHF TGTGCCAGCAGTTTAAGCAGGGGTGATCAGCCCCAGCATTTT
TRBJ1-6 TRBV5-1 NA NA CASSLVAGINSPLHF TGCGCCAGCAGCTTGGTTGCAGGGATTAATTCCCCCCTCCACTTT
TRBJ2-5 TRBV4-3 TRBD1 NA CASSQGQGVLETQYF TGCGCCAGCAGCCAAGGACAGGGGGTCTTAGAGACCCAGTACTTC
TRBJ2-2 TRBV4-3 TRBD1 NA CASSPGQGSGELFF TGCGCCAGCAGCCCGGGACAGGGTTCCGGGGAGCTGTTTTTT
TRBJ2-3 TRBV4-1 TRBD2 NA CASSRFGTSGGPDTQYF TGCGCCAGCAGCCGCTTCGGGACTAGCGGGGGGCCAGATACGCAGTATTTT
TRBJ1-1 TRBV25-1 NA NA CASKNRDHTEAFF TGTGCCAGCAAAAACAGGGACCACACTGAAGCTTTCTTT
TRBJ2-1 TRBV7-7 TRBD2 NA CASSLDGGAFNEQFF TGTGCTAGCAGCTTAGACGGGGGGGCTTTCAATGAGCAGTTCTTC
TRBJ2-2 TRBV10-3 TRBD2 NA CAIPTSGVFTGELFF TGTGCCATCCCGACTAGCGGGGTTTTCACCGGGGAGCTGTTTTTT
TRBJ1-2 TRBV11-2 NA NA CASSLGSGNYGYTF TGTGCCAGCAGCTTAGGATCAGGGAACTATGGCTACACCTTC
TRBJ1-6 TRBV9 NA NA CASSEDSSYNSPLHF TGTGCCAGCAGCGAAGACAGCTCCTATAATTCACCCCTCCACTTT
TRBJ2-3 TRBV9 TRBD2 NA CASSVSGGESSTDTQYF TGTGCCAGCAGCGTCAGCGGGGGGGAGTCTAGCACAGATACGCAGTATTTT
TRBJ2-5 TRBV9 TRBD2 NA CASSAGGPWGETQYF TGTGCCAGCAGCGCGGGAGGACCGTGGGGAGAGACCCAGTACTTC
TRBJ2-7 TRBV19 NA NA CASSIQGEQYF TGTGCCAGTAGTATACAGGGCGAGCAGTACTTC
TRBJ2-7 TRBV27 NA NA CASSLSGAAEQYF TGTGCCAGCAGTTTATCAGGCGCGGCCGAGCAGTACTTC
TRBJ2-5 TRBV7-8 NA once CASRSGDQTQYF TGTGCCAGCAGATCAGGGGACCAGACCCAGTACTTC
TRBJ2-3 TRBV5-1 NA NA CASSLARPTDTQYF TGCGCCAGCAGCTTGGCTCGTCCCACAGATACGCAGTATTTT
TRBJ1-4 TRBV6-5 TRBD1 once CASSYEGQGPFSKLFF TGTGCCAGCAGTTACGAAGGACAGGGCCCATTCAGCAAACTGTTTTTT
TRBJ2-7 TRBV9 TRBD1 few CASSVDPDREFYEQYF TGTGCCAGCAGCGTAGATCCGGACAGGGAATTCTACGAGCAGTACTTC
TRBJ1-4 TRBV11-2 NA NA CASSFGQPNEKLFF TGTGCCAGCAGCTTTGGACAGCCAAATGAAAAACTGTTTTTT
TRBJ1-1 TRBV11-2 NA NA CASSPKGGMNTEAFF TGTGCCAGCAGCCCAAAGGGGGGGATGAACACTGAAGCTTTCTTT
TRBJ2-1 TRBV18 NA NA CASSPRVLNRNLGEQFF TGTGCCAGCTCACCAAGAGTTCTGAACAGGAATCTCGGTGAGCAGTTCTTC
TRBJ2-4 TRBV2 NA NA CASSDLQAKNIQYF TGTGCCAGCAGTGATCTACAGGCCAAAAACATTCAGTACTTC
TRBJ2-2 TRBV6-4 TRBD2 NA CASSTSADTGELFF TGTGCCAGTTCTACTAGCGCAGACACCGGGGAGCTGTTTTTT
TRBJ2-1 TRBV25-1 TRBD2 NA CASSDLLAGNYNEQFF TGTGCCAGCAGTGACTTACTAGCGGGTAACTACAATGAGCAGTTCTTC
TRBJ2-6 TRBV4-2 TRBD2 NA CASSQPTSGRLIGANVLTF TGTGCCAGCAGCCAGCCGACTAGCGGAAGATTAATTGGGGCCAACGTCCTGACTTTC
TRBJ2-3 TRBV7-9 NA NA CASSLGLTDTQYF TGTGCCAGCAGCTTAGGGCTCACAGATACGCAGTATTTT
TRBJ1-4 TRBV7-9 NA NA CASSGGRIEKLFF TGTGCCAGCAGCGGCGGCAGAATCGAAAAACTGTTTTTT
TRBJ1-5 TRBV5-5 NA NA CASSSTGMGSNQPQHF TGTGCCAGCAGCTCCACAGGGATGGGAAGCAATCAGCCCCAGCATTTT
TRBJ2-1 TRBV6-5 NA NA CASSYSRGQFDEQFF TGTGCCAGCAGTTATAGCAGGGGTCAGTTCGATGAGCAGTTCTTC
TRBJ2-2 TRBV25-1 TRBD1 NA CASSRQGMNTGELFF TGTGCCAGCAGTAGACAGGGGATGAACACCGGGGAGCTGTTTTTT
TRBJ2-3 TRBV7-2 NA few CASSLVGTRHRTDTQYF TGTGCCAGCAGCTTAGTGGGGACTCGCCATCGCACAGATACGCAGTATTTT
TRBJ1-5 TRBV30 TRBD1 once CASTDRDSNQPQHF TGTGCCTCAACCGACAGGGATAGCAATCAGCCCCAGCATTTT
TRBJ1-1 TRBV6-5 NA NA CAARGREGNTEAFF TGTGCCGCCCGGGGGAGGGAGGGAAACACTGAAGCTTTCTTT
TRBJ1-6 TRBV10-3 NA NA CAIRGVYNSPLHF TGTGCCATCCGGGGGGTCTATAATTCACCCCTCCACTTT
TRBJ2-1 TRBV7-7 NA NA CASSLDGGAFNEQFF TGTGCTAGCAGCCTTGACGGGGGAGCTTTCAATGAGCAGTTCTTC
TRBJ1-2 TRBV10-3 NA NA CAISSGGRPDGYTF TGTGCCATCAGTTCGGGGGGGAGGCCGGATGGCTACACCTTC
TRBJ1-4 TRBV15 NA NA CATSSGTGFGKLFF TGTGCCACCAGCAGCGGTACAGGGTTCGGGAAACTGTTTTTT
TRBJ2-2 TRBV7-2 NA NA CASSLERDTGELFF TGTGCCAGCAGCTTAGAGAGGGACACCGGGGAGCTGTTTTTT
TRBJ1-5 TRBV7-9 TRBD1 NA CASSLANMGQGNQPQHF TGTGCCAGCAGCTTAGCTAATATGGGACAGGGCAATCAGCCCCAGCATTTT
TRBJ2-1 TRBV13 TRBD2 NA CASSWPSGGYNEQFF TGTGCCAGCAGCTGGCCTAGCGGGGGGTACAATGAGCAGTTCTTC
TRBJ2-2 TRBV4-1 TRBD1 NA CASSHSIARGPGELFF TGCGCCAGCAGCCACTCGATAGCAAGGGGGCCCGGGGAGCTGTTTTTT
TRBJ2-5 TRBV5-6 NA once CASSLGQTGKQETQYF TGTGCCAGCAGCTTGGGACAAACAGGGAAACAAGAGACCCAGTACTTC
TRBJ2-5 TRBV7-2 NA NA CASSFIPETQYF TGTGCCAGCAGCTTTATTCCAGAGACCCAGTACTTC
TRBJ2-7 TRBV6-4 NA NA CASSGRVDEQYF TGTGCCAGCAGTGGGCGGGTAGACGAGCAGTACTTC
TRBJ1-2 TRBV7-2 NA NA CASSARTENYGYTF TGTGCCAGCAGCGCCCGGACAGAGAACTATGGCTACACCTTC
TRBJ1-4 TRBV7-6 TRBD1 NA CASSFGDRGNEKLFF TGTGCCAGCAGCTTCGGCGACAGGGGTAATGAAAAACTGTTTTTT
TRBJ2-7 TRBV4-3 TRBD1 NA CASSRGQGYEQYF TGCGCCAGCAGCCGCGGACAGGGTTACGAGCAGTACTTC
TRBJ2-7 TRBV12-5 TRBD1 NA CASGLSTGTGTYEQYF TGTGCTAGTGGTTTATCAACCGGGACAGGGACCTACGAGCAGTACTTC
TRBJ2-1 TRBV6-9 NA NA CASSYRYKQFF TGTGCCAGCAGTTACAGATATAAGCAGTTCTTC
TRBJ2-1 TRBV13 TRBD2 few CASSLVSSSGGNEQFF TGTGCCAGCAGCTTAGTGTCGTCTAGCGGAGGGAATGAGCAGTTCTTC
TRBJ2-3 TRBV9 NA NA CASSQEAGFTDTQYF TGTGCCAGCAGCCAAGAGGCGGGTTTCACAGATACGCAGTATTTT
TRBJ1-4 TRBV27 NA NA CASSLSRAVREKLFF TGTGCCAGCAGTTTATCGCGGGCAGTTAGGGAAAAACTGTTTTTT
TRBJ2-7 TRBV7-9 TRBD1 few CASRTGTGVEQYF TGTGCCAGCAGGACCGGGACAGGGGTCGAGCAGTACTTC